The sequence of this T cell receptor beta chain was determined in a study of blood T cell repertoires in COVID-19 (dated by TCRdb to 2020 to 2021). In terms of the full investigation: Samples covering the acute and convalescent phases of COVID-19 were provided by collaborators in the United States, Italy and Spain. The material from the prospective study consisted of cDNA or gDNA derived from T cells, B-cell-depleted T cells, or PBMCs. Deeply sampled blood TCRbeta repertoires from subjects exposed to, actively infected with, or recovered from COVID-19 were included in the dataset. The repertoires were released in a freely available public database meant as a resource for research on the immune response to SARS-CoV-2. Samples came from the ongoing ImmuneRACE study (first 160 participants) plus 1,254 subjects from 6 global collaborators. The sample metadata nearly always contained a de-identified subject ID, COVID-19 status, age in years and sex. Where available, HLA class I and class II types were taken from metadata supplied by the sample provider and were not determined by assay-based typing.

Results the study describes overall, beyond this receptor: The quantity of clinical and demographic metadata differed by source and by participant and was supplied without curation.

CDR1 MNHEY and CDR2 SVGAGI were looked up in the germline V gene. After removal of 5 bases from V and 7 bases from J, the junction retains 8 bases not matched to a gene. CDR3 length: 15 amino acids, cysteine to phenylalanine. The only DNA kept is the CDR3, 45 bases in frame from the first base. The immunoSEQ Assay, a bias-controlled multiplex PCR, was used to amplify TCRbeta CDR3 regions from genomic DNA. Processing in the source paper ran as follows. The number of nucleated cells in each sample was estimated from the amplification of reference gene primers within the assay. To quantify the absolute abundance of each unique TCRbeta CDR3 rearrangement, sequence reads were collapsed and filtered. Productive Simpson clonality was computed per sample as the square root of Simpson's diversity index over productive rearrangements. Drawn from immuneACCESS, this table holds only the in-frame rearrangements with V and J called that TCRdb kept. Clones are partly lost; checked studies trace under half to an unresolved V gene and leave the rest unexplained. V, J and clone size reflect that table, while D and trimming were determined from the DNA. Present in this sample are tens of thousands of clones, around 87% of which were seen just once. Of the sample, around 5.2% falls within the top ten clones.

The collaborating institutions used their own protocols to collect whole blood in K2EDTA tubes. For TCRbeta analysis, collaborators shipped samples in one of three forms: frozen whole blood, isolated PBMCs, or DNA extracted from either of those sample types. Regarding this clone: It lacks a known antigen. No clone much larger than this one lies a single base away; base qualities are absent.

The V gene is TRBV6-5 and the J gene is TRBJ1-4, and TRBD1 matches 9 of the central bases. The receptor comes from a middle-aged man with acute or convalescent COVID-19. Sequencing was carried out using peripheral blood. In nucleotide form, the sequence is TGTGCCAGCAGTACACACAGGGGGCGGGTTGAAAAACTGTTTTTT. Its translation reads: CASSTHRGRVEKLFF.